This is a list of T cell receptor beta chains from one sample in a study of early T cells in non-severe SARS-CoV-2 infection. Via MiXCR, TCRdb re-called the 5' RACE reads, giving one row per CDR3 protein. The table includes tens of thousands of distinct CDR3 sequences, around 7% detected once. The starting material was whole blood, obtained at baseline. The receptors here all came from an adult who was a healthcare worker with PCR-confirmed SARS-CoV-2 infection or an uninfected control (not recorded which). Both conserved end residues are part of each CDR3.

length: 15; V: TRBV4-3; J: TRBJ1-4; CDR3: CASSPGTGQNEKLFF
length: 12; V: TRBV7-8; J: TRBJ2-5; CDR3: CASSERGETQYF
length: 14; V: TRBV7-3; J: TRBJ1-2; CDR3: CASSALGGPYGYTF
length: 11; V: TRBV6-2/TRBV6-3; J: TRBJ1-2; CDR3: CASSSAARYTF
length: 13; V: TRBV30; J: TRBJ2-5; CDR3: CAWRMGGTETQYF
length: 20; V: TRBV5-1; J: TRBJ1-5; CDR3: CASSSNSRYLSRGGNQPQHF
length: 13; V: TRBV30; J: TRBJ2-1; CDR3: CACERGIYNEQFF
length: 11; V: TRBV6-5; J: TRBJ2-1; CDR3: CASSYATVEFF
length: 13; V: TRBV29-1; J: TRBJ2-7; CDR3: CSGGGGATYEQYF
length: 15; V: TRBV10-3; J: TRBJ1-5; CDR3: CAISETTGSFQPQHF
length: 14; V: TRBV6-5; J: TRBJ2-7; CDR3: CASTPRDRPYEQYF
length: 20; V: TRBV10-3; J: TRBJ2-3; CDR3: CAISGSGLAGRRGTADTQYF
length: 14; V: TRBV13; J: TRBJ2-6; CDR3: CASVTASGANVLTF
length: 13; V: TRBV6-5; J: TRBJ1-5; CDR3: CASSYSPVQPQHF
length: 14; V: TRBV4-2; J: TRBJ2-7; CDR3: CASSQTSGAYEQYF
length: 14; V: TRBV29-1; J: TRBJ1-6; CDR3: CSVAAGQGDSPLHF
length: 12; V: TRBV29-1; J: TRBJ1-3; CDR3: CSAEGVENTIYF
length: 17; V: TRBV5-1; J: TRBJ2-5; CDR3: CASSFGGVSGLQETQYF
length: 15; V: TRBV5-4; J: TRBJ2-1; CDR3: CASSLSGSSYNEQFF
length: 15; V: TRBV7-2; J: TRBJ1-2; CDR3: CASSLAGTAHYGYTF
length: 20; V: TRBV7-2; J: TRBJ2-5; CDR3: CASSLAGQRGGLDELETQYF
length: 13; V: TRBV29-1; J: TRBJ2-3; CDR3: CSVDGRGTDTQYF
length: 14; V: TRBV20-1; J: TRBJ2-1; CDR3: CSARKRNVYNEQFF
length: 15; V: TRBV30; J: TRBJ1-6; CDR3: CAWSVDGTGRSPLHF
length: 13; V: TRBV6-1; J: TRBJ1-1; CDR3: CASREDSHTEAFF
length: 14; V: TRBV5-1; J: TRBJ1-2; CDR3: CASKPGQGNYGYTF
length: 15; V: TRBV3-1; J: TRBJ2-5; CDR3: CASSPERGTEETQYF
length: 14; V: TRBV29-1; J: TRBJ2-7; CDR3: CSVVRVRGDYEQYF
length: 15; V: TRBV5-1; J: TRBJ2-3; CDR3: CASSLEAYFTDTQYF
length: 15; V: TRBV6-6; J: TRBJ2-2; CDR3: CASRSLGAGTGELFF
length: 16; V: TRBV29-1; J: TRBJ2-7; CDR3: CSVSGGRRSPVYEQYF
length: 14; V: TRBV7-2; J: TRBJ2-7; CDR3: CASSFSGTPYEQYF
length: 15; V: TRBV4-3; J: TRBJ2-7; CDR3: CASSQEVGGMYEQYF
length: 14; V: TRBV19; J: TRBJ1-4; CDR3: CASKQGATNEKLFF
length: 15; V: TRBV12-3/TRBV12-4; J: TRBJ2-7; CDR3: CASSAVRDRSYEQYF
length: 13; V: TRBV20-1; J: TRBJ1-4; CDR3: CSAWTGFGEKLFF
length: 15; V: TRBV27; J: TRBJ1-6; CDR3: CASRQGSSYNSPLHF
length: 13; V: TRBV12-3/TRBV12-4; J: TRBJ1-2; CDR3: CASSSGFGYGYTF
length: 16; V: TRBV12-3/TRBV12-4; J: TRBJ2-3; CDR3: CASSLGGAISEDTQYF
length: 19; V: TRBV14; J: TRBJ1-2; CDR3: CASSQDPSGTGGIHYGYTF
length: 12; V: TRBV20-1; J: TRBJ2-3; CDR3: CSARVRLYTQYF
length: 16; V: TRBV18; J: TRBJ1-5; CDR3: CASSPPRVFGNQPQHF
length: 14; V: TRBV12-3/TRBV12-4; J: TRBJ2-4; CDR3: CASRRAGAKNIQYF
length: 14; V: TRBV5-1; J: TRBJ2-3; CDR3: CASSGWRSTDTQYF
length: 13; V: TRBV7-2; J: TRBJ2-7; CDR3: CASSVDRGYEQYF
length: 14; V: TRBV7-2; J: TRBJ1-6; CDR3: CASSLLGGNSPLHF
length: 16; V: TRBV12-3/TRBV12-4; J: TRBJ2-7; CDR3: CASTRGGQGGLYEQYF
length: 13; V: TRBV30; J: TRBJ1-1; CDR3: CAWSRDRAFEAFF
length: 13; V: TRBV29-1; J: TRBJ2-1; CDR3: CSVGETSGGGQFF
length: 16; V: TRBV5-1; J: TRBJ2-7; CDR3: CASSLWGGTLIYDLYF
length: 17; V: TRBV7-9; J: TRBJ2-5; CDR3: CASSGRFGGGLEETQYF
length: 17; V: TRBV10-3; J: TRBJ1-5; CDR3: CAISAPGGTDSNQPQHF
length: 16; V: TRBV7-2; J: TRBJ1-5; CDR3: CASSPRSGAFNQPQHF
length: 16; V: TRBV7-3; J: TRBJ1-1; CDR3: CASSQTGGTMNTEAFF
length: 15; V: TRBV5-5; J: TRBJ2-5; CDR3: CASSLDGTSSETQYF
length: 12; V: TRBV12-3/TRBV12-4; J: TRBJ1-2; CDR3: CASSLGFYGYTF